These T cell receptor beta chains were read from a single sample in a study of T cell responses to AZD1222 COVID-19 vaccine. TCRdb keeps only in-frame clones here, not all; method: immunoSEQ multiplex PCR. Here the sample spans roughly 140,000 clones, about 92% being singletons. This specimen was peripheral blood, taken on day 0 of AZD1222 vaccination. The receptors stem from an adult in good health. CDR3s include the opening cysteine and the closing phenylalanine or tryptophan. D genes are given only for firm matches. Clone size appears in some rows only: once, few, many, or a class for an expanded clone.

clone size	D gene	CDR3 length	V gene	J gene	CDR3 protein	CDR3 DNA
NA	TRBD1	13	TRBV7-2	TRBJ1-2	CASSRAGGYGYTF	TGTGCCAGCAGCCGTGCAGGGGGCTATGGCTACACCTTC
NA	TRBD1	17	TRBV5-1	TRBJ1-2	CASSSGGGGRGSHGYTF	TGCGCCAGCAGCTCAGGGGGCGGGGGCCGTGGCTCTCATGGCTACACCTTC
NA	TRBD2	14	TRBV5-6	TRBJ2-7	CASSETSGDYEQYF	TGTGCCAGCAGTGAAACTAGCGGGGATTACGAGCAGTACTTC
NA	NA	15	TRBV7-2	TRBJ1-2	CASSLAAGGADGYTF	TGTGCCAGCAGCTTAGCGGCGGGTGGGGCAGATGGCTACACCTTC
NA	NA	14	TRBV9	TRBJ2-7	CASSPRGEYYEQYF	TGTGCCAGCAGCCCCCGAGGGGAGTACTACGAGCAGTACTTC
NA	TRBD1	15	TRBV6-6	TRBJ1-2	CASSYPQGVRYGYTF	TGTGCCAGCAGTTACCCCCAGGGGGTTCGATATGGCTACACCTTC
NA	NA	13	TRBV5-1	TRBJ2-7	CASSYSLSYEQYF	TGCGCCAGCAGCTACTCCCTCTCCTACGAGCAGTACTTC
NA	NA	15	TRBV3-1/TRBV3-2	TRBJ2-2	CASSVRGTNTGELFF	TGTGCCAGCAGCGTCCGTGGGACAAACACCGGGGAGCTGTTTTTT
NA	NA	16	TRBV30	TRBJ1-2	CAWSVLKGPANYGYTF	TGTGCCTGGAGTGTCTTGAAAGGACCAGCTAACTATGGCTACACCTTC
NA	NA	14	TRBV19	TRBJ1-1	CASSPDTWNTEAFF	TGTGCCAGTAGTCCGGACACCTGGAACACTGAAGCTTTCTTT
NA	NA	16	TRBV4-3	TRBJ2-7	CASSHADSSRPYEQYF	TGCGCCAGCAGCCACGCGGACAGCTCACGCCCCTACGAGCAGTACTTC
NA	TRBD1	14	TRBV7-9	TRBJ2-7	CASSLETGGREQYF	TGTGCCAGCAGCTTAGAGACAGGGGGTCGCGAGCAGTACTTC
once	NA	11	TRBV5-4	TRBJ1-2	CASSFAMGYTF	TGTGCCAGCAGCTTCGCGATGGGCTACACCTTC
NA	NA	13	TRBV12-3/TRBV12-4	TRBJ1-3	CASSFGSGNTIYF	TGTGCCAGCAGTTTTGGTTCTGGAAACACCATATATTTT
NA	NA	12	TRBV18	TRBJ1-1	CASSPDSSEAFF	TGTGCCAGCTCACCGGACAGCTCTGAAGCTTTCTTT